These T cell receptor beta chains were read from a single sample in a study of blood T cell repertoires in COVID-19. Here immunoSEQ multiplex PCR was the method, and the copy in TCRdb shows in-frame clones only, minus some. The data hold about 140,000 clones, with around 80% observed a single time. The sample consisted of peripheral blood. These receptors were obtained from a woman of 80 years or more with active or convalescent COVID-19. The CDR3 runs from the conserved cysteine through the conserved F or W. D genes are given only for firm matches. Rows give clone size only sometimes, using once, few, many, or a class for an expanded clone.

D	V	size	J	DNA	CDR3
TRBD2	TRBV7-2	.	TRBJ2-7	TGTGCCAGCAGTCCGGGACTAGCGCGGTACGAGCAGTACTTC	CASSPGLARYEQYF
TRBD1	TRBV28	once	TRBJ1-1	TGTGCCAGCAGTTTGGCTAAGAGACAGGGGGGGAACACTGAAGCTTTCTTT	CASSLAKRQGGNTEAFF
.	TRBV30	.	TRBJ2-7	TGTGCCTGGAGAGATAAGGGGTCCTACGAGCAGTACTTC	CAWRDKGSYEQYF
.	TRBV6-5	.	TRBJ1-5	.	CASSSSRDGNQPQHF
TRBD1	TRBV7-9	.	TRBJ1-2	TGTGCCAGCAGCCCGAGACAGGGGGCCCCTGGCTACACCTTC	CASSPRQGAPGYTF
TRBD1	TRBV6-4	.	TRBJ1-5	TGTGCCAGCAGCCAGGGGGCTGGGCAGCCCCAGCATTTT	CASSQGAGQPQHF
TRBD1	TRBV7-2	.	TRBJ2-5	TGTGCCAGCAGCCCGCACAGGGGGACGGAGACCCAGTACTTC	CASSPHRGTETQYF
TRBD2	TRBV3-1/TRBV3-2	.	TRBJ2-7	TGTGCCAGCAGCCCGGGAGGGGGAGGCTACGAGCAGTACTTC	CASSPGGGGYEQYF
.	TRBV7-2	.	TRBJ1-5	TGTGCCAGCAGCCTCACCCCTCGGAGCAATCAGCCCCAGCATTTT	CASSLTPRSNQPQHF
.	TRBV28	.	TRBJ1-2	TGTGCCTCAGGAAACTATGGCTACACCTTC	CASGNYGYTF
.	TRBV10-3	.	TRBJ1-1	TGTGCCATCAGCCCAGAGAACACTGAAGCTTTCTTT	CAISPENTEAFF
.	TRBV5-1	.	TRBJ1-6	TGCGCCAGCAGCTCTCGGGAGGGGAGCTCCTATAATTCACCCCTCCACTTT	CASSSREGSSYNSPLHF
TRBD2	TRBV18	.	TRBJ2-1	TGTGCCAGCTCACCACTGCCGGGGGGGGGTTACAATGAGCAGTTCTTC	CASSPLPGGGYNEQFF
TRBD1	TRBV10-3	once	TRBJ1-1	TGTGCCATCAGTGAATCGGGACAGCTGAACACTGAAGCTTTCTTT	CAISESGQLNTEAFF
TRBD1	TRBV6-1	few	TRBJ1-4	TGTGCCAGCAGTGCGCACAGGGGGCGCGGCCAGGATGAAAAACTGTTTTTT	CASSAHRGRGQDEKLFF
.	TRBV28	.	TRBJ2-5	TGTGCCAGCAGTAGAACGAGGGGGGGTTTCGGAGAGACCCAGTACTTC	CASSRTRGGFGETQYF
.	TRBV7-9	.	TRBJ1-6	TGTGCCAGCAGCTTAGGCGACAGCAATTCACCCCTCCACTTT	CASSLGDSNSPLHF
TRBD1	TRBV6-5	.	TRBJ2-7	TGTGCCAGCAGTTCGGGACAGGCGGTGACGTACGAGCAGTACTTC	CASSSGQAVTYEQYF
.	TRBV18	.	TRBJ1-3	TGTGCCAGCTCACCAACAGGGAGCTCTGGAAACACCATATATTTT	CASSPTGSSGNTIYF
TRBD2	TRBV5-1	.	TRBJ2-7	TGCGCCAGCACCGATACTAGCGGGGCCATCTACGAGCAGTACTTC	CASTDTSGAIYEQYF
TRBD1	TRBV7-6	.	TRBJ1-4	TGTGCCAGCAGCTTAGGGACGGGACAGGGATTAAAACTGTTTTTT	CASSLGTGQGLKLFF
.	TRBV5-5	.	TRBJ1-2	TGTGCCAGCAGCCTCACGTGGACAGAAGGATATGGCTACACCTTC	CASSLTWTEGYGYTF
.	TRBV23-1	.	TRBJ1-5	TGCGCCATTTGGTCCACGGTAGGCAATCAGCCCCAGCATTTT	CAIWSTVGNQPQHF
.	TRBV10-1	few	TRBJ1-1	TGCGCCAGCAGGGACGGGAGATCCACTGAAGCTTTCTTT	CASRDGRSTEAFF
.	TRBV12-3/TRBV12-4	.	TRBJ1-1	TGTGCCAGCAGTTTTGGGGCCCCTACTGAAGCTTTCTTT	CASSFGAPTEAFF
TRBD1	TRBV18	.	TRBJ2-3	TGTGCCAGCTCACCATTGGGGACAGGGGGAACAGATACGCAGTATTTT	CASSPLGTGGTDTQYF
.	TRBV4-1	.	TRBJ2-3	TGCGCCAGCAGGGGGCCCTTACGGGATACGCAGTATTTT	CASRGPLRDTQYF
TRBD1	TRBV19	.	TRBJ1-5	TGTGCCAGTAATGGACCTGACAGGGAAAATCAGCCCCAGCATTTT	CASNGPDRENQPQHF
TRBD1	TRBV6-5	once	TRBJ1-5	TGTGCCAGCAGGGGGGACAGGGGGAGCAATCAGCCCCAGCATTTT	CASRGDRGSNQPQHF
.	TRBV19	.	TRBJ2-4	TGTGCCAGTAGTATTTCCCCGATAAACAGGGGCGGGGTAGCCAAAAACATTCAGTACTTC	CASSISPINRGGVAKNIQYF
.	TRBV7-9	.	TRBJ2-6	TGTGCCAGCAGCTTAAATGCAGGGGTTGGGGCCAACGTCCTGACTTTC	CASSLNAGVGANVLTF
.	TRBV28	.	TRBJ2-7	TGTGCCAGCAGTTTGGGGCACTACGAGCAGTACTTC	CASSLGHYEQYF
TRBD2	TRBV5-4	.	TRBJ2-5	TGTGCCAGCAGCACCGGACTAGCGGGGGGGCAGGGGACCCAGTACTTC	CASSTGLAGGQGTQYF
.	TRBV19	few	TRBJ1-5	TGTGCCAGTAGTAGCCTGGGGCGTGGGGATCAGCCCCAGCATTTT	CASSSLGRGDQPQHF
.	TRBV6-2/TRBV6-3	.	TRBJ2-7	TGTGCCAGCAGCACGGGCTACGAGCAGTACTTC	CASSTGYEQYF
TRBD1	TRBV5-1	.	TRBJ1-5	TGCGCCAGCAGCTTGACAGGGGGACCTAATCAGCCCCAGCATTTT	CASSLTGGPNQPQHF
TRBD1	TRBV12-3/TRBV12-4	.	TRBJ1-1	TGTGCCAGCAGTTCTGGACAGGGGGCGATAACTTTCTTT	CASSSGQGAITFF
TRBD1	TRBV6-1	.	TRBJ1-4	TGTGCCAGCAGTGCAAGGACAGGGGGCGGATTTAGTACTGAAAAACTGTTTTTT	CASSARTGGGFSTEKLFF